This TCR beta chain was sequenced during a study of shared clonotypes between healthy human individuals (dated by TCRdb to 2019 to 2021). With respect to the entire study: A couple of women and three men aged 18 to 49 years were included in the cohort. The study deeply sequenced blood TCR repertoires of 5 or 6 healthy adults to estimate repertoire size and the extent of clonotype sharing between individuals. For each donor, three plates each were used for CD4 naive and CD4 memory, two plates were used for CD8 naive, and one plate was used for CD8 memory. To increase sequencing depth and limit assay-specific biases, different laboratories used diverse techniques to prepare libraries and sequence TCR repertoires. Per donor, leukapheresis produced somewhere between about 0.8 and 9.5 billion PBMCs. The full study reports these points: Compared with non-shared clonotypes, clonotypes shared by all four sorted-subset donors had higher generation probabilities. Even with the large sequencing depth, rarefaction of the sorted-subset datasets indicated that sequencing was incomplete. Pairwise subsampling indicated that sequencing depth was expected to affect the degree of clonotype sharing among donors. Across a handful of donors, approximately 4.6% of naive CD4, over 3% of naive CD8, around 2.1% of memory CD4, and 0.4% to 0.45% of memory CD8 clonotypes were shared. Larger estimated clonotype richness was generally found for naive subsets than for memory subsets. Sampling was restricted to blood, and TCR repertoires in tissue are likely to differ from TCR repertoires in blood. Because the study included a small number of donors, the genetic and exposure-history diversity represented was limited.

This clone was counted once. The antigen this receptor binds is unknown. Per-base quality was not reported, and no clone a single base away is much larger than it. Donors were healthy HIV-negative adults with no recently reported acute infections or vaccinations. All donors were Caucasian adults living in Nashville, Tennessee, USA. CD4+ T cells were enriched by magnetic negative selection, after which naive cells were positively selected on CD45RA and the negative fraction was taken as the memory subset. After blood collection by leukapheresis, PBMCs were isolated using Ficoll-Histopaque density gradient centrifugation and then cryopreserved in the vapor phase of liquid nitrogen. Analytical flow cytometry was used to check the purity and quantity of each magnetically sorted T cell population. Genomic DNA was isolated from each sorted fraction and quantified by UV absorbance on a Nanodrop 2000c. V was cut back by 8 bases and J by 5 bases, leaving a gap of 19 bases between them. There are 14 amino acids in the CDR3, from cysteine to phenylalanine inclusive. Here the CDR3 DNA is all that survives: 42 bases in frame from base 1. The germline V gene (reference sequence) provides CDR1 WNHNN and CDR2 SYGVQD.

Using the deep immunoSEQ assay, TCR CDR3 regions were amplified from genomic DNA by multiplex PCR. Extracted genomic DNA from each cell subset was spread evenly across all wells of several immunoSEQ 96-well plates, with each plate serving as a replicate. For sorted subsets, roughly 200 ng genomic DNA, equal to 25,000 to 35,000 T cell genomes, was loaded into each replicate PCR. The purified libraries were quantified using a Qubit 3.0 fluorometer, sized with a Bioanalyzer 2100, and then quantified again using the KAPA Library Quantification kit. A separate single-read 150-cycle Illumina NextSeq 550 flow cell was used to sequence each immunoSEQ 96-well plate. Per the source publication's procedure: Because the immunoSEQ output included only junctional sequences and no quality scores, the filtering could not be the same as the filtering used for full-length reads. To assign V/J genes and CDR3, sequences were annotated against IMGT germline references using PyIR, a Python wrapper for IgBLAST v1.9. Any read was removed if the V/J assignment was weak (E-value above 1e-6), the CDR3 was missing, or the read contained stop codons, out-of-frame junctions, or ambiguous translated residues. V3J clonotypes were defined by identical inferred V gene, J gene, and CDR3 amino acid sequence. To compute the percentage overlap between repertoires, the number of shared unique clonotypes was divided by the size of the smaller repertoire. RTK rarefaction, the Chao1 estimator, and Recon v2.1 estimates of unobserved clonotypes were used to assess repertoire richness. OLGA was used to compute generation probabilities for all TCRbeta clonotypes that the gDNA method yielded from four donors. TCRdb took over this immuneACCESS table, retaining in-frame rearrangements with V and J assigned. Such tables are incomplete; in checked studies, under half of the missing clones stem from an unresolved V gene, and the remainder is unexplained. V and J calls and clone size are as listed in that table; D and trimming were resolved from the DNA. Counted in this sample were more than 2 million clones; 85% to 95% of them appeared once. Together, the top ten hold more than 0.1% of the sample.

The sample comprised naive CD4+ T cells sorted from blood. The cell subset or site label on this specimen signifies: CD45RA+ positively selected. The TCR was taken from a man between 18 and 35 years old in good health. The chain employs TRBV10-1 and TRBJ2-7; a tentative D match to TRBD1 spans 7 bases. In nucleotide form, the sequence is TGCGCCAGCGGACCGGCGGGACAGTTCGACGAGCAGTACTTC. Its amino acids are CASGPAGQFDEQYF.